This T cell receptor beta chain is drawn from a study of CD8 T cells in ankylosing spondylitis (dated by TCRdb to the late 2010s). As for the study more broadly: The study profiled T cell receptor beta repertoires in healthy donors and ankylosing spondylitis patients to find disease-linked TCR variants. Peripheral blood was sampled, and synovial fluid was additionally collected from ankylosing spondylitis patients. The full study cohort was made up of roughly 25 ankylosing spondylitis patients and more than 90 healthy donors.

Deletion took 3 bases off V and 0 bases off J, with a span of 9 bases between the germline ends. Including the terminal cysteine and phenylalanine, the CDR3 comprises 14 residues. Only CDR3 DNA is held: 42 bases, read in frame from base 1. According to the germline V gene (reference sequence), CDR1 reads LGHDT and CDR2 reads YNNKEL. Beyond this particular receptor, the publication reports: A CD8+ phenotype was shown by the disease-linked clones, which were found at relatively low frequencies in peripheral blood. Blood from ankylosing spondylitis patients appeared to be characterized by a TCR beta motif made up of about 8 highly homologous amino acid variants. The disease-linked clones were reported as significantly enriched in matched synovial fluid samples from ankylosing spondylitis patients. Some TCR beta motif variants had previously been reported in synovial fluid and blood of reactive arthritis patients, which suggested common disease-initiation mechanisms.

On this clonotype: It has no known antigen specificity. No much larger clonotype is one base removed from it; base qualities were not supplied.

This sample was sequenced with an Illumina HiSeq 2500. TCR beta libraries were prepared by quantitative 5'-RACE with molecular barcodes. Per the authors' processing: To identify disease-linked TCR variants, a new computational method was used, one built on a probabilistic model of VDJ rearrangement. The public reads were reanalyzed by TCRdb: fastp trimming at Q25, MiXCR alignment, in-frame beta chains only. Identical CDR3 proteins give one entry, which carries the most common genes and DNA. What appears here as the V and J calls and clone size reflects TCRdb's work, not the paper's. This sample comprises over 600,000 distinct CDR3 sequences, under 20% of them detected only once. The ten top clones hold approximately 18% of the sample.

The TCR was taken from a male donor with ankylosing spondylitis. Rearrangement joined TRBV3-1 to TRBJ2-7; no D gene can be assigned with confidence. Sample: blood, either unsorted or a sorted T cell fraction (not recorded which). Here the CDR3 is given as CASSQSRSSYEQYF. The DNA reads TGTGCCAGCAGCCAGTCTAGGAGCTCCTACGAGCAGTACTTC.